These 21 T cell receptor beta chains share one sample of origin, sequenced in a study of cytomegalovirus exposure and HLA in healthy donors. The PCR used 60 Vbeta and 13 Jbeta primers. Measured with immunoSEQ multiplex PCR; TCRdb has only the in-frame clones, and not every one. The table shows approximately 99,000 clones, with over 60% occurring only once. Sequencing used PBMCs. The source of these receptors is a male donor in good health and CMV-seropositive.

CDR3 sequence reads: CASSRSGGAYEQYF. For the CDR3, the DNA is TGTGCCAGCAGCCGAAGCGGGGGAGCCTACGAGCAGTACTTC. The chain uses TRBV7-2 and TRBJ2-7, with TRBD2 matching 8 bases. CDR1 is SGHTA, CDR2 FQGNSA, per germline. CDR3 size: 14 residues. Germline trimming cut 5 bases from V and 2 bases from J; bases unmatched to any gene: 5.

V usage is TRBV5-1 and J usage is TRBJ1-3, with TRBD1 matching 7 bases. In germline, CDR1 is SGHRS, CDR2 YFSETQ. CDR3 length equals 14 residues. J was trimmed by 9 bases and V by 9 bases; bases with no gene match: 15. In DNA form, the CDR3 reads TGCGCCATCAAATACGGACAGGCCGGATTCACCATATATTTT. The encoded protein is CAIKYGQAGFTIYF. The whole variable domain, remainder taken from reference TRBV5-1 and TRBJ1-3, is KAGVTQTPRYLIKTRGQQVTLSCSPISGHRSVSWYQQTPGQGLQFLFEYFSETQRNKGNFPGRFSGRQFSNSRSEMNVSTLELGDSALYLCAIKYGQAGFTIYFGEGSWLTVV.

The rearrangement uses TRBV11-2 and TRBJ1-5; perhaps TRBD1 as D (5 bases). The V end lost 5 bases, the J end lost 2 bases, and 10 bases lay between the germline ends. The V gene's germline CDR1 is SGHAT and CDR2 FQNNGV. The CDR3 totals 14 residues. CDR3 sequence: CASSARGGNQPQHF. The CDR3 DNA follows: TGTGCCAGCAGCGCCCGGGGGGGCAATCAGCCCCAGCATTTT.

The chain uses TRBV7-6 and TRBJ2-2, with 8 bases identical to TRBD1. Germline V CDR1 and CDR2: SGHVS, FNYEAQ. Unmatched junction bases numbered 4, after V lost 3 bases and J lost 7 bases. CDR3 length: 14 amino acids. The CDR3 here is CASSLTGANGELFF. For the CDR3, the DNA is TGTGCCAGCAGCTTGACAGGGGCGAACGGGGAGCTGTTTTTT. Drawing the rest from reference TRBV7-6 and TRBJ2-2, the complete variable domain is GAGVSQSPRYKVTKRGQDVALRCDPISGHVSLYWYRQALGQGPEFLTYFNYEAQQDKSGLPNDRFSAERPEGSISTLTIQRTEQRDSAMYRCASSLTGANGELFFGEGSRLTVL.

V gene TRBV7-8 combines with J gene TRBJ2-7; 9 nucleotides line up with TRBD1. The CDR3 length is 17 residues. The V and J ends lost 4 bases and 2 bases, in that order; junction bases with no gene match: 12. Germline V gene data show CDR1 as SGHVS and CDR2 as FQNEAQ. The CDR3 spells CASSYTLNRGRTYEQYF. CDR3 DNA sequence: TGTGCCAGCAGCTATACTCTGAACAGGGGGCGAACCTACGAGCAGTACTTC.

This clone is a singleton in its sample. The same CDR3 also results from other DNA sequences found in this sample. The V and J genes are TRBV7-2 and TRBJ2-5; a weak D match, TRBD1 (6 bases). Germline-derived CDR1 and CDR2 are SGHTA and FQGNSA. Trimming pared 1 base from V and 4 bases from J, leaving 7 bases between. The CDR3 covers 13 residues. The CDR3 DNA reads as TGTGCCAGCAGCTTAGGGGGGCGAGAGACCCAGTACTTC. Its translation is CASSLGGRETQYF.

The chain joins TRBV29-1 to TRBJ2-1, with a tentative D call TRBD2 (6 bases). The germline V gene has CDR1 SQVTM and CDR2 ANQGSEA. The germline V and J ends were trimmed by 3 bases and 9 bases, with 6 bases remaining between them. The CDR3 is made up of 10 amino acids. The CDR3: CSVEGGEQFF. CDR3 sequence (DNA): TGCAGCGTTGAGGGGGGTGAGCAGTTCTTC.

V is TRBV4-1 and J is TRBJ2-7, with a tentative D call TRBD2 (6 bases). V shed 4 bases and J shed 5 bases, with 12 bases lying between them. The CDR3 runs 13 residues. CDR1 is MGHRA, CDR2 YSYEKL, per germline. CDR3 loop: CASSPGGANEQYF. CDR3 nucleotide sequence: TGCGCCAGCAGCCCTGGCGGGGCCAACGAGCAGTACTTC.

This clone was seen a single time. The chain is built from TRBV5-1 and TRBJ2-7; TRBD1 matches 7 bases. J was trimmed by 3 bases and V by 4 bases; bases with no gene match: 10. The length of the CDR3 is 15 residues. The germline CDR1 and CDR2 sequences are SGHRS and YFSETQ. As DNA, the CDR3 is TGCGCCAGCAGCCCAGCTCGGACAGGATACTACGAGCAGTACTTC. This gives the protein CASSPARTGYYEQYF. The entire variable domain, with the rest obtained from reference TRBV5-1 and TRBJ2-7, is as follows: KAGVTQTPRYLIKTRGQQVTLSCSPISGHRSVSWYQQTPGQGLQFLFEYFSETQRNKGNFPGRFSGRQFSNSRSEMNVSTLELGDSALYLCASSPARTGYYEQYFGPGTRLTVT.

This chain connects TRBV19 to TRBJ1-5, with D uncertain. Germline CDR1 is LNHDA and CDR2 is SQIVND (reference sequence). V was cut by 9 bases and J by 6 bases, with 18 bases left in between. The CDR3 is 14 amino acids. DNA for the CDR3: TGTGCCAGCGTCCGTAGGGAGAGAGGTCAGCCCCAGCATTTT. This codes for CASVRRERGQPQHF.

Only a few counts were recorded for this clone. A junction end diverges from the germline sequence, so it may reflect a read error. The J gene is TRBJ1-1, the V gene TRBV30, with D uncertain. Germline V CDR1 and CDR2: GTSNPN, SVGIG (reference sequence). The length of the CDR3 is 13 residues. Here the CDR3 DNA reads TGTGCCCGGAGGAGGGTATCGAACACTGAAGCTTTCTTT. Translating it yields CARRRVSNTEAFF.

This chain joins TRBV5-1 and TRBJ2-7, with TRBD2 as a possible D gene (6 bases). V was trimmed by 5 bases and J by 2 bases, leaving 8 bases between them. The CDR3 loop spans 12 amino acids. Germline V gene lookup returns CDR1 SGHRS and CDR2 YFSETQ. DNA for the CDR3: TGCGCCAGCAGGGAGGGACCCTACGAGCAGTACTTC. Translated: CASREGPYEQYF. Complete variable domain (other parts from reference TRBV5-1 and TRBJ2-7): KAGVTQTPRYLIKTRGQQVTLSCSPISGHRSVSWYQQTPGQGLQFLFEYFSETQRNKGNFPGRFSGRQFSNSRSEMNVSTLELGDSALYLCASREGPYEQYFGPGTRLTVT.

The rearrangement joins TRBV5-8 to TRBJ1-3; D remains ambiguous. V was clipped by 6 bases and J by 0 bases, with 19 bases between them. Germline CDR1 and CDR2: SGHTS and YDEGEE. The CDR3 sequence is 17 residues long. CDR3 DNA: TGTGCCAGCATTCCGTTCACAGCAAGCCTCTCTGGAAACACCATATATTTT. The encoded protein is CASIPFTASLSGNTIYF.

The chain uses TRBV20-1 and TRBJ1-1; no reliable D call. Germline V gene lookup returns CDR1 DFQATT and CDR2 SNEGSKA (reference sequence). Deletions cut 2 bases from V and 11 bases from J, with 12 bases between. CDR3 length equals 11 residues. The CDR3 DNA reads TGCAGTGCTAGATTCGTGGGCACTGCTTTCTTT. Translation gives CSARFVGTAFF.

The J gene is TRBJ2-2, the V gene TRBV10-3, with 12 bases identical to TRBD2. Germline assignment: CDR1 ENHRY and CDR2 SYGVKD. Trimming cost V 2 bases and J 5 bases; bases outside gene matches: 3. CDR3 length equals 16 residues. For the CDR3, the DNA is TGTGCCATCAGTGAGCGCCTAGCGGGGGGGACCGGGGAGCTGTTTTTT. Its translation is CAISERLAGGTGELFF.

The V call is TRBV7-2, the J call TRBJ2-4, with 13 bases matching TRBD2. This CDR3 spans 17 amino acids. V was pared by 5 bases and J by 6 bases, with 10 bases of the junction left unmatched. Germline CDR1 SGHTA, CDR2 FQGNSA. The CDR3 bases are TGTGCCAGCAGCCTACTAGCGGGGGGGCTAAACTCAAACATTCAGTACTTC. Encoded protein: CASSLLAGGLNSNIQYF.

V is TRBV4-3 and J is TRBJ1-6, with no clear D. Germline CDR1 reads LGHNA; CDR2 reads YSLEER. The ends were cut back, 1 base at V and 2 bases at J, with 15 bases in the middle. The CDR3 spans 18 residues. The CDR3 spells CASSQVMRTGAYNSPLHF. The CDR3 DNA follows: TGCGCCAGCAGCCAAGTAATGCGGACTGGGGCCTATAATTCACCCCTCCACTTT.

The table lists this clone with a few counts. V and J are TRBV19 and TRBJ1-1, with a tentative D call TRBD1 (6 bases). The V end was cut by 4 bases, the J end by 5 bases, with 14 bases between. This CDR3 is built from 14 residues. CDR1 is LNHDA, CDR2 SQIVND, per germline (reference sequence). The CDR3 nucleotides read TGTGCCAGTAGTACACTGACAGGCAGGACTGAAGCTTTCTTT. This encodes CASSTLTGRTEAFF.

The chain uses TRBV5-1 and TRBJ2-3, with unresolved D. CDR1 is SGHRS and CDR2 is YFSETQ in the germline V gene. Deletions cut 2 bases from V and 0 bases from J, with 7 bases between. The CDR3 covers 14 residues. This chain's CDR3 is CASSLLTSTDTQYF. CDR3 DNA sequence: TGCGCCAGCAGCTTACTGACTAGCACAGATACGCAGTATTTT.

The chain uses TRBV2 and TRBJ2-5; TRBD2 aligns across 14 bases. The CDR3 has 16 amino acids. In germline, CDR1 is SNHLY, CDR2 FYNNEI. In DNA, the CDR3 is TGTGCAGGGGGCGCGACTAGCGGGGGGGCAGGGGAGACCCAGTACTTC. As protein: CAGGATSGGAGETQYF. Based on the CDR3 plus reference TRBV2 and TRBJ2-5, the full variable domain is EPEVTQTPSHQVTQMGQEVILRCVPISNHLYFYWYRQILGQKVEFLVSFYNNEISEKSEIFDDQFSVERPDGSNFTLKIRSTKLEDSAMYFCAGGATSGGAGETQYFGPGTRLLVL.

V and J are TRBV7-3 and TRBJ1-5; 7 positions agree with TRBD1. V was clipped by 0 bases and J by 4 bases; unmatched bases: 3. The CDR3 is 15 amino acids. CDR1 and CDR2 from the germline V gene are SGHTA and FQGTGA. The CDR3 coding sequence is TGTGCCAGCAGCTTAACGGGACAGCCGAATCAGCCCCAGCATTTT. This encodes CASSLTGQPNQPQHF.